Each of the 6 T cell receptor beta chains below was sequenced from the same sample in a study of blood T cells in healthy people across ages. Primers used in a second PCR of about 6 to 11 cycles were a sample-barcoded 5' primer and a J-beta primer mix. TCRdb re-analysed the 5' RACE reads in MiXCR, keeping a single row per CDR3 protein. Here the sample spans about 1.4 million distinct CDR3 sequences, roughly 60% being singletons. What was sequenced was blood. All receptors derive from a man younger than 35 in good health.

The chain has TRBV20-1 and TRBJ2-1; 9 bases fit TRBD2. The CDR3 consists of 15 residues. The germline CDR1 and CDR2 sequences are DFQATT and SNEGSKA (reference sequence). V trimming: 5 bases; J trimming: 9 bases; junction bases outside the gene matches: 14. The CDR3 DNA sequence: TGCAGTGCTCCAGTTTTTGCGGGAGGGCCGGGTGAGCAGTTCTTC. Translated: CSAPVFAGGPGEQFF.

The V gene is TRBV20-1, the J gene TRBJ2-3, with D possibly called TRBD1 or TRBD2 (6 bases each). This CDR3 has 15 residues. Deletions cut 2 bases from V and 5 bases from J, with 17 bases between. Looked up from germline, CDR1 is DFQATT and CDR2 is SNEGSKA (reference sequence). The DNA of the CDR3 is TGCAGTGCTAGAACGGGCCCCGGGGGCGGAGATACGCAGTATTTT. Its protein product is CSARTGPGGGDTQYF.

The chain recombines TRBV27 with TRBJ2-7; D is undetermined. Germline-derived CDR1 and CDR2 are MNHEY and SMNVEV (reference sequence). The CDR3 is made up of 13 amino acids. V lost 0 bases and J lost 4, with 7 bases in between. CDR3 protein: CASSLSVGYEQYF. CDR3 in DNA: TGTGCCAGCAGTTTATCCGTGGGTTACGAGCAGTACTTC.

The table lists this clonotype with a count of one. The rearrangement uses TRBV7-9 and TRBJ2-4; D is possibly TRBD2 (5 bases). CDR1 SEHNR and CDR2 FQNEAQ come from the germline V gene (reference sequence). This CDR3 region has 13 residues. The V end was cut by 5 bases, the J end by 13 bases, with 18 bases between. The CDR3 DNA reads TGTGCCAGCAGCCCAAACATTTACTGGGAGCAGTACTTC. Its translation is CASSPNIYWEQYF.

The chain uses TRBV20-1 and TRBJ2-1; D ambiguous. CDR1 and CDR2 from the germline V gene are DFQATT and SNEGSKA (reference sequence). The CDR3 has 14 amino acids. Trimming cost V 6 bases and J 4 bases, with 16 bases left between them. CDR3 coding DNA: TGCAGTGCCGCCGGACGAGCAGTTTACAATGAGCAGTTCTTC. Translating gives CSAAGRAVYNEQFF.

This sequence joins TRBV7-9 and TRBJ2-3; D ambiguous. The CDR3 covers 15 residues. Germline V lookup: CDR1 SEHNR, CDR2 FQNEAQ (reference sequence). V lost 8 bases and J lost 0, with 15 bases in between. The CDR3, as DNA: TGTGCCAGCCTCTCCTACGGGCTTAGCACAGATACGCAGTATTTT. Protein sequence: CASLSYGLSTDTQYF.